This T cell receptor beta chain was identified during a study of CD8 T cells in Susac syndrome. Reverse transcription of roughly 0.5 to 1 ug RNA was carried out with random hexamers. Amplification of TCR beta CDR3 used immunoSEQ multiplex PCR across 54 Vbeta and 13 Jbeta. From the immunoSEQ multiplex PCR reads, TCRdb called clonotypes with MiXCR, one entry per CDR3 protein. The profile shows about 120,000 distinct CDR3 sequences, 94% of them singletons. This receptor was obtained from a human donor in good health. The specimen was CD4+ T cells from PBMCs.

In nucleotides, the CDR3 is TGCAGTGCTCTGGACTTAGCTCCGTACAATGAGCAGTTCTTC. This codes for CSALDLAPYNEQFF. This sequence joins TRBV20-1 and TRBJ2-1; TRBD2 might be the D (5 bases). V dropped 5 bases and J dropped 4 bases, with 15 bases sitting between them. From germline, CDR1 is DFQATT and CDR2 SNEGSKA (reference sequence). CDR3 size: 14 residues.